The 17 T cell receptor beta chains listed next were all sequenced from one sample in a study of blood T cell repertoires in COVID-19. Method: immunoSEQ multiplex PCR; TCRdb's copy keeps in-frame clones and lacks some. The sample yields approximately 140,000 clones, more than 80% seen once. What was sequenced was peripheral blood. The receptor source for this set is a human donor with acute or convalescent COVID-19. The donor label of this sample is uncertain.

The chain joins TRBV7-2 to TRBJ1-5; D gene uncertain. The CDR3 length is 16 residues. Trimming shortened V by 3 bases and J by 11 bases, and 23 bases separated the two germline ends. CDR1 SGHTA and CDR2 FQGNSA come from the germline V gene. In DNA, the CDR3 is TGTGCCAGCAGCTTTTCAGGTGGTGGGCAGGCTCGGTCCCAGCATTTT. This codes for CASSFSGGGQARSQHF.

The CDR3 nucleotides are TGTGCCTGGAAGGGGGATAGGACTGAAGCTTTCTTT. This translates into CAWKGDRTEAFF. The gene calls are TRBV30 and TRBJ1-1; possibly TRBD1 for D (6 bases). The CDR3 is 12 amino acids. The V end was cut by 4 bases, the J end by 5 bases, with 11 bases between. In germline, CDR1 is GTSNPN, CDR2 SVGIG (reference sequence).

With regard to this clone: A junction end diverges from the germline sequence, so it may reflect a read error. The DNA of the CDR3 is TGTGCCAGCTCCCCACAGGGGTTGAACACTGAAGCTTTCTTT. This translates into CASSPQGLNTEAFF. This chain uses TRBV18 with TRBJ1-1; TRBD1 matches 7 bases. The CDR3 extends over 14 amino acids. CDR1 and CDR2 (germline): KGHSH, LQKENI.

The J gene is TRBJ1-2, the V gene TRBV7-9; D is undetermined. CDR3 length: 14 residues. V was cut by 8 bases and J by 5 bases, with 18 bases left in between. Germline CDR1 reads SEHNR; CDR2 reads FQNEAQ (reference sequence). The CDR3, as DNA: TGTGCCAGCGCCTTAGATGCCAGGAATTATGGCTACACCTTC. Its translation is CASALDARNYGYTF.

The chain links TRBV7-8 to TRBJ1-3, with 12 nucleotides matching TRBD1. Germline V gene sequence: CDR1 SGHVS, CDR2 FQNEAQ. The CDR3 has 18 residues. The J segment lost 5 bases and the V segment lost 0 bases, leaving 8 bases of the junction unmatched. The CDR3 DNA is TGTGCCAGCAGCTTAGCCCAACCCCGGGACAGGGGGCGAAACACCATATATTTT. It encodes CASSLAQPRDRGRNTIYF.

The V and J genes are TRBV5-1 and TRBJ1-1; TRBD1 matches at 9 bases. V lost 3 bases, J lost 1 base, and 4 bases stayed unmatched. Germline loops: CDR1 SGHRS, CDR2 YFSETQ. The CDR3 is 15 residues long. For the CDR3, the DNA is TGCGCCAGCAGCTCAGGACAGGGGACGAACACTGAAGCTTTCTTT. This gives the protein CASSSGQGTNTEAFF.

The chain couples TRBV4-2 to TRBJ1-3, with TRBD1 matching over 8 bases. The germline V gene has CDR1 LGHNA and CDR2 YNFKEQ. The CDR3 is 18 amino acids. With 2 bases clipped from V and 1 base from J, the junction kept 10 bases outside the gene matches. CDR3 in amino acids: CASSQKDRVVRSGNTIYF. CDR3 in DNA: TGTGCCAGCAGCCAAAAGGACAGGGTAGTTAGGTCTGGAAACACCATATATTTT.

CDR3 protein: CASSDSFPNTGELFF. In nucleotides, the CDR3 is TGTGCCAGCAGTGATTCGTTTCCGAACACCGGGGAGCTGTTTTTT. V is TRBV2 and J is TRBJ2-2; no clear D. Trimming removed 3 bases at V and 0 bases at J, with 8 bases between. The CDR3 runs to 15 residues. Germline V gene data show CDR1 as SNHLY and CDR2 as FYNNEI.

This chain connects TRBV12-3 or TRBV12-4 to TRBJ2-4; tentatively, D is TRBD2 (6 bases). Trimming removed 5 bases at V and 10 bases at J, with 9 bases between. CDR3 length equals 11 residues. Written as DNA, the CDR3 is TGTGCCAGCAGTCTCGGGAGAATTCAGTACTTC. Translation gives CASSLGRIQYF.

This chain joins TRBV7-9 and TRBJ1-2, with no clear D. CDR3 length: 14 amino acids. The germline V and J ends were trimmed by 4 bases and 4 bases, with 13 bases remaining between them. Germline CDR1 is SEHNR and CDR2 is FQNEAQ (reference sequence). CDR3 sequence reads: CASSSAVVLYGYTF. DNA for the CDR3: TGTGCCAGCAGCTCAGCTGTAGTTCTCTATGGCTACACCTTC. Drawing the rest from reference TRBV7-9 and TRBJ1-2, the complete variable domain is DTGVSQNPRHKITKRGQNVTFRCDPISEHNRLYWYRQTLGQGPEFLTYFQNEAQLEKSRLLSDRFSAERPKGSFSTLEIQRTEQGDSAMYLCASSSAVVLYGYTFGSGTRLTVV.

This clone was recorded a few times. This sequence joins TRBV5-4 and TRBJ2-2; 8 bases are a match to TRBD1. The CDR3 is 16 residues long. Looked up from germline, CDR1 is SGHNT and CDR2 is YYREEE (reference sequence). Trimming removed 4 bases from V and 6 bases from J; junction bases left unmatched: 11. CDR3 in amino acids: CASSPQTGATPGELFF. CDR3 nucleotide sequence: TGTGCCAGCAGCCCTCAGACAGGGGCAACTCCCGGGGAGCTGTTTTTT.

Only one count was recorded for this clone. The chain couples TRBV21-1 to TRBJ2-1; TRBD2, the table's D call, was not compared with the DNA. TRBV21-1 is termed a pseudogene. The CDR3 loop spans 10 amino acids. CDR3 sequence: CASSIREQFF. CDR3 coding DNA: TGTGCCAGCAGCATTAGAGAGCAGTTCTTC.

The chain combines TRBV2 with TRBJ2-3, with 9 bases aligning to TRBD2. This CDR3 comprises 17 residues. The V and J ends lost 5 bases and 4 bases, in that order; junction bases with no gene match: 13. Germline loops: CDR1 SNHLY, CDR2 FYNNEI. The CDR3: CASSPEGRAGGSDTQYF. The CDR3, as DNA: TGTGCCAGCAGTCCCGAAGGTCGAGCGGGGGGATCAGATACGCAGTATTTT. The complete variable domain, with remaining parts taken from reference TRBV2 and TRBJ2-3, reads EPEVTQTPSHQVTQMGQEVILRCVPISNHLYFYWYRQILGQKVEFLVSFYNNEISEKSEIFDDQFSVERPDGSNFTLKIRSTKLEDSAMYFCASSPEGRAGGSDTQYFGPGTRLTVL.

This chain joins TRBV12-3 or TRBV12-4 and TRBJ1-1; the D is unclear. There are 13 residues in the CDR3. Trimming removed 6 bases at V and 0 bases at J, with 8 bases between. The CDR3 DNA follows: TGTGCCAGCAGCAACAGATTGAACACTGAAGCTTTCTTT. Protein sequence: CASSNRLNTEAFF.

The rearrangement joins TRBV3-1 (or the pseudogene TRBV3-2) to TRBJ1-1; TRBD1 matches at 8 bases. The CDR3 covers 12 residues. CDR1 is LGHDT and CDR2 is YNNKEL in the germline V gene (reference sequence). J was trimmed by 7 bases and V by 6 bases; bases with no gene match: 4. CDR3 sequence (DNA): TGTGCCAGCAGACTCGGACAGGGTGAAGCTTTCTTT. As protein: CASRLGQGEAFF.

The CDR3 nucleotides are TGTGCCAGCAGCCGGGACAGGGGGCATTCCGGCGGCTACACCTTC. Translating gives CASSRDRGHSGGYTF. The chain has TRBV5-6 and TRBJ1-2, with 12 positions matching TRBD1. From germline, CDR1 is SGHDT and CDR2 YYEEEE. Trimming removed 4 bases from V and 8 bases from J; junction bases left unmatched: 9. The CDR3 extends over 15 amino acids.

The chain couples TRBV6-5 to TRBJ1-5; possibly TRBD1 for D (5 bases). The V end lost 6 bases, the J end lost 4 bases, and 10 bases lay between the germline ends. The germline V gene has CDR1 MNHEY and CDR2 SVGAGI. This CDR3 comprises 13 residues. The CDR3 here is CASRSTENQPQHF. DNA of the CDR3: TGTGCCAGCAGGTCGACAGAAAATCAGCCCCAGCATTTT.